The 25 T cell receptor beta chains below were found in one sample sequenced in a study of shared clonotypes between healthy human individuals (dated by TCRdb to 2018 to 2020). Library generation was performed with the immunoSEQ multiplex PCR assay. The source is immuneACCESS, and TCRdb retained only in-frame sequences with V and J called. Part of the clones is not carried over; for the studies checked, unresolved V genes explain less than half of this, and the remainder is unexplained. The sample records about 1.5 million clones, roughly 98% of which are singletons. The ten most abundant clones make up roughly 0.45% of the sample. Sequencing was performed on naive CD4+ T cells sorted from blood. This specimen's cell subset or site label, per the study, means: CD45RA+ positively selected. All receptors come from a man aged 25 to 45 in good health.

The CDR3 DNA reads as TGTGCCAGCAGCTTAGTGAGTGGGGCGGGAGTCGCGTACGAGCAGTACTTC. This sequence encodes CASSLVSGAGVAYEQYF. The chain employs TRBV11-2 and TRBJ2-7; 7 bases match TRBD2. The ends lost 1 base at V and 4 bases at J; junction bases unmatched: 13. This CDR3 spans 17 amino acids. The germline V gene encodes CDR1 SGHAT and CDR2 FQNNGV.

V is TRBV7-6 and J is TRBJ1-1, with D possibly being TRBD1 (6 bases). V gave up 5 bases and J gave up 4 bases, with 17 bases separating them. This CDR3 comprises 15 residues. Germline V gives CDR1 SGHVS, CDR2 FNYEAQ. The chain's CDR3 is CASSEIRDKGTEAFF. The CDR3 nucleotides read TGTGCCAGCAGCGAAATCCGGGACAAGGGCACTGAAGCTTTCTTT. Drawing the rest from reference TRBV7-6 and TRBJ1-1, the complete variable domain is GAGVSQSPRYKVTKRGQDVALRCDPISGHVSLYWYRQALGQGPEFLTYFNYEAQQDKSGLPNDRFSAERPEGSISTLTIQRTEQRDSAMYRCASSEIRDKGTEAFFGQGTRLTVV.

The chain is built from TRBV5-6 and TRBJ2-1; D is unresolved. This CDR3 has 12 amino acids. Germline values: CDR1 SGHDT, CDR2 YYEEEE. The germline V and J ends were trimmed by 0 bases and 6 bases, with 4 bases remaining between them. Here the CDR3 DNA reads TGTGCCAGCAGCTTGGTTTCCAATGAGCAGTTCTTC. Encoded protein: CASSLVSNEQFF.

V gene TRBV4-3 combines with J gene TRBJ2-7; the match to TRBD2 covers 8 bases. V lost 0 bases, J lost 2 bases, and 12 bases stayed unmatched. The CDR3 extends over 18 amino acids. Germline V lookup: CDR1 LGHNA, CDR2 YSLEER. CDR3 in DNA: TGCGCCAGCAGCCAAGATCAGGGCGGGAGGCCCAGGGCCTACGAGCAGTACTTC. This gives the protein CASSQDQGGRPRAYEQYF.

The chain combines TRBV19 with TRBJ2-2, with a possible D match to TRBD1 (5 bases). This CDR3 region has 17 residues. Trimming took off 4 bases at V and 1 base at J, with 16 bases between the two ends. Germline CDR1 reads LNHDA; CDR2 reads SQIVND (reference sequence). Here the CDR3 DNA reads TGTGCCAGTAGTAACCCCGCGGCAGGGAAGAACACCGGGGAGCTGTTTTTT. Translated, it gives CASSNPAAGKNTGELFF. Filled out from reference TRBV19 and TRBJ2-2, the complete variable domain reads DGGITQSPKYLFRKEGQNVTLSCEQNLNHDAMYWYRQDPGQGLRLIYYSQIVNDFQKGDIAEGYSVSREKKESFPLTVTSAQKNPTAFYLCASSNPAAGKNTGELFFGEGSRLTVL.

The gene calls are TRBV30 and TRBJ1-2, with a tentative D call TRBD1 (6 bases). CDR1 is GTSNPN, CDR2 SVGIG, per germline (reference sequence). V lost 3 bases to trimming and J lost 3 bases, with 11 bases between them. The CDR3 length is 13 residues. CDR3: CAWRHDRHYGYTF. The DNA of the CDR3 is TGTGCCTGGAGACATGACAGGCACTATGGCTACACCTTC.

This chain links TRBV28 with TRBJ1-1, with unresolved D. The CDR3 length is 12 residues. V was cut by 7 bases and J by 7 bases, with 13 bases left in between. Germline assignment: CDR1 MDHEN and CDR2 SYDVKM. The CDR3: CASIPPFGEAFF. The CDR3 DNA is TGTGCCAGCATTCCTCCTTTTGGTGAAGCTTTCTTT.

The J gene is TRBJ1-2, the V gene TRBV7-9; possible D gene TRBD1, 6 bases. With 5 bases removed from V and 7 bases from J, the gap between germline ends came to 17 bases. This CDR3 has 14 amino acids. Looked up from germline, CDR1 is SEHNR and CDR2 is FQNEAQ (reference sequence). The CDR3 here is CASSRQQGIGGYTF. The DNA of the CDR3 is TGTGCCAGCAGCCGACAGCAGGGGATCGGTGGCTACACCTTC.

The chain uses TRBV30 and TRBJ2-2, with 7 bases identical to TRBD2. CDR1 and CDR2 from the germline V gene are GTSNPN and SVGIG (reference sequence). The CDR3 is 14 residues long. The V segment lost 4 bases and the J segment 5 bases; nucleotides outside the gene matches: 7. CDR3 bases: TGTGCCTGGAATGGGAGGGCGCGGACCGGGGAGCTGTTTTTT. Translation: CAWNGRARTGELFF.

The chain uses TRBV4-1 and TRBJ1-4; weak D call: TRBD1 (5 bases). V lost 3 bases, J lost 6 bases, and 14 bases lay in between. Germline values: CDR1 MGHRA, CDR2 YSYEKL. The CDR3 length is 15 residues. Here the CDR3 reads CASSQGTSKDEKLFF. The CDR3 bases are TGCGCCAGCAGCCAGGGGACCAGCAAAGATGAAAAACTGTTTTTT.

The chain joins TRBV6-5 to TRBJ1-3; no clear D gene. Between the trimmed V and J ends, which lost 2 bases and 0 bases, there was a span of 8 bases. Germline V gene data show CDR1 as MNHEY and CDR2 as SVGAGI. This CDR3 is 15 amino acids long. The CDR3 region has the DNA TGTGCCAGCAGTTACAACTCGGACTCTGGAAACACCATATATTTT. Protein: CASSYNSDSGNTIYF.

The rearrangement uses TRBV7-3 and TRBJ2-2; no clear D. Trimming took off 5 bases at V and 3 bases at J, with 10 bases between the two ends. CDR1 and CDR2 (germline): SGHTA, FQGTGA. The CDR3 is 14 amino acids. The CDR3 DNA sequence: TGTGCCAGCAGCCCCGCCAGCTACACCGGGGAGCTGTTTTTT. Protein sequence: CASSPASYTGELFF.

This chain uses TRBV15 with TRBJ1-2; 8 bases are shared with TRBD1. CDR1 LNHNV and CDR2 YYDKDF come from the germline V gene (reference sequence). With V trimmed by 0 bases and J by 7 bases, 4 bases remained unmatched. The length of the CDR3 is 14 residues. The CDR3, as DNA: TGTGCCACCAGCAGAGACAACAGGGGGGTTGGCTACACCTTC. Translation: CATSRDNRGVGYTF. Based on the CDR3 plus reference TRBV15 and TRBJ1-2, the full variable domain is DAMVIQNPRYQVTQFGKPVTLSCSQTLNHNVMYWYQQKSSQAPKLLFHYYDKDFNNEADTPDNFQSRRPNTSFCFLDIRSPGLGDTAMYLCATSRDNRGVGYTFGSGTRLTVV.

Comments on this clone: A junction boundary mismatches the germline segment, possibly from a read error. This chain links TRBV11-2 with TRBJ2-2; D is undetermined. This CDR3 comprises 13 residues. CDR1 is SGHAT and CDR2 is FQNNGV in the germline V gene. CDR3 sequence reads: CASSLHTAGELFF. In DNA form, the CDR3 reads TGCGCCAGCAGCCTTCATACGGCCGGGGAGCTGTTTTTT.

The chain links TRBV6-6 to TRBJ2-7; D is uncertain. Germline V gene lookup returns CDR1 MNHNY and CDR2 SVGAGI (reference sequence). The CDR3 sequence is 14 residues long. Trimming took off 6 bases at V and 2 bases at J, with 14 bases between the two ends. CDR3 DNA sequence: TGTGCCAGCAGGATTAAAGGATTCCCCTACGAGCAGTACTTC. Its translation: CASRIKGFPYEQYF.

The CDR3 sequence: CASSHQSGTGISEQYF. As DNA, the CDR3 is TGCGCCAGCAGTCACCAGTCCGGGACAGGGATATCCGAGCAGTACTTC. The chain combines TRBV23-1 with TRBJ2-7; 9 bases line up with TRBD1. TRBV23-1 qualifies as an ORF whose function is uncertain. V shed 3 bases and J 6 bases; nucleotides not matched to a gene: 12. The CDR3 runs to 16 residues.

The rearrangement joins TRBV2 to TRBJ2-7; D tentatively reads TRBD1 or TRBD2 (5 bases each). CDR3 length: 16 residues. The germline gives CDR1 SNHLY, CDR2 FYNNEI. V lost 11 bases and J 2 bases, leaving 25 bases between the germline ends. CDR3 residues: CAGDAKVEFGTYEQYF. The CDR3, as DNA: TGTGCCGGGGACGCGAAGGTCGAGTTTGGGACCTACGAGCAGTACTTC.

The chain has TRBV5-1 and TRBJ1-1; D is ambiguous. V shed 0 bases and J shed 5 bases, with 14 bases lying between them. The CDR3 contains 15 residues. The germline V gene has CDR1 SGHRS and CDR2 YFSETQ. The CDR3 loop reads CASSLGPGSYTEAFF. The DNA for the CDR3 is TGCGCCAGCAGCTTGGGACCAGGATCGTATACTGAAGCTTTCTTT. The variable domain in full, with the rest retrieved from reference TRBV5-1 and TRBJ1-1, is KAGVTQTPRYLIKTRGQQVTLSCSPISGHRSVSWYQQTPGQGLQFLFEYFSETQRNKGNFPGRFSGRQFSNSRSEMNVSTLELGDSALYLCASSLGPGSYTEAFFGQGTRLTVV.

CDR3 nucleotide sequence: TGTGCCAGCAGTCCCCTCCCGGGACTAGCGGGAGGCGACTCCTACAATGAGCAGTTCTTC. It specifies CASSPLPGLAGGDSYNEQFF. The J gene is TRBJ2-1, the V gene TRBV2; TRBD2 matches at 15 bases. V shed 5 bases and J 0 bases; nucleotides not matched to a gene: 11. Germline V gene data show CDR1 as SNHLY and CDR2 as FYNNEI. The CDR3 is 20 residues long.

The chain is built from TRBV5-4 and TRBJ2-7; TRBD1 matches at 8 bases. Germline assignment: CDR1 SGHNT and CDR2 YYREEE (reference sequence). The CDR3 loop spans 15 amino acids. After removal of 3 bases from V and 4 bases from J, the junction contained 9 bases not matched to a gene. In nucleotides, the CDR3 is TGTGCCAGCAGCTCTCAACAGGGGGGCGGATACGAGCAGTACTTC. Translating gives CASSSQQGGGYEQYF.

The chain joins TRBV5-1 to TRBJ2-2; 14 nucleotides align to TRBD2. Germline assignment: CDR1 SGHRS and CDR2 YFSETQ. This CDR3 has 18 residues. Trimming removed 0 bases from V and 4 bases from J; junction bases left unmatched: 5. DNA for the CDR3: TGCGCCAGCAGCTTGGAGGGACTAGCGGGAGCGGGCACCGGGGAGCTGTTTTTT. Amino acid sequence: CASSLEGLAGAGTGELFF.

In this sample, this clone turned up once. This chain links TRBV6-5 with TRBJ2-7, with 7 bases that match TRBD1. CDR1 and CDR2 from the germline V gene are MNHEY and SVGAGI. This CDR3 contains 13 residues. After removal of 4 bases from V and 4 bases from J, the junction contained 4 bases not matched to a gene. The CDR3 nucleotides read TGTGCCAGCAGTTTAGGGGGCATGTACGAGCAGTACTTC. Translation gives CASSLGGMYEQYF.

The chain couples TRBV7-9 to TRBJ2-2, with 12 positions matching TRBD2. Looked up from germline, CDR1 is SEHNR and CDR2 is FQNEAQ (reference sequence). Trimming at V came to 5 bases and at J to 7 bases, leaving 14 bases not matched to a gene. This CDR3 comprises 18 residues. As DNA, the CDR3 is TGTGCCAGCAGCACACGTCCGGGACTAGCGGGTAAAAACGGGGAGCTGTTTTTT. Protein sequence: CASSTRPGLAGKNGELFF. The full variable domain, in which reference TRBV7-9 and TRBJ2-2 provide the parts outside the CDR3, is DTGVSQNPRHKITKRGQNVTFRCDPISEHNRLYWYRQTLGQGPEFLTYFQNEAQLEKSRLLSDRFSAERPKGSFSTLEIQRTEQGDSAMYLCASSTRPGLAGKNGELFFGEGSRLTVL.

The chain links TRBV10-3 to TRBJ2-2; 14 bases are shared with TRBD2. The length of the CDR3 is 16 residues. V shed 6 bases and J 6 bases; nucleotides not matched to a gene: 6. The germline V gene has CDR1 ENHRY and CDR2 SYGVKD. In nucleotides, the CDR3 is TGTGCCATCAGAGACGGGACTAGCGGGAGCTCCGGGGAGCTGTTTTTT. This codes for CAIRDGTSGSSGELFF.

To note about this clone: This sample also contains other DNA sequences that code for the same CDR3. The rearrangement joins TRBV9 to TRBJ2-1; D might be TRBD1 (6 bases). The CDR3 has 16 amino acids. With 0 bases removed from V and 2 bases from J, the gap between germline ends came to 12 bases. Per germline, CDR1 SGDLS and CDR2 YYNGEE. For the CDR3, the DNA is TGTGCCAGCAGCGTAGCTACGTCAGGGGCCTACAATGAGCAGTTCTTC. This encodes CASSVATSGAYNEQFF. The variable domain in full, with the rest retrieved from reference TRBV9 and TRBJ2-1, is DSGVTQTPKHLITATGQRVTLRCSPRSGDLSVYWYQQSLDQGLQFLIQYYNGEERAKGNILERFSAQQFPDLHSELNLSSLELGDSALYFCASSVATSGAYNEQFFGPGTRLTVL.